What follows describes a single T cell receptor beta chain. The data are from a study of blood T cell repertoires in COVID-19. Study overall: The origin of the acute and convalescent COVID-19 samples was the United States, Italy and Spain. PBMCs, B-cell-depleted T cells, or T cells provided the cDNA or gDNA that made up the material.

Authors' processing steps: Nucleated cell number was recorded as an estimate derived from reference gene primer amplification. Here immunoSEQ multiplex PCR was the method, and the copy in TCRdb shows in-frame clones only, minus some. V and J calls and clone size follow that table, whereas D and trimming were derived from the DNA. The data show about 90,000 clones, 75% to 90% seen once. The sequenced sample consisted of peripheral blood. This clonotype was sampled from an older man with active or convalescent COVID-19.

The CDR3 region is CSVEGQREVFEQFF. For the CDR3, the DNA is TGCAGCGTTGAGGGCCAGCGGGAGGTGTTTGAGCAGTTCTTC. The V gene is TRBV29-1, the J gene TRBJ2-1; 9 bases are shared with TRBD2. Germline V gene lookup returns CDR1 SQVTM and CDR2 ANQGSEA. The J segment lost 9 bases and the V segment lost 3 bases, leaving 9 bases of the junction unmatched. The CDR3 contains 14 residues.